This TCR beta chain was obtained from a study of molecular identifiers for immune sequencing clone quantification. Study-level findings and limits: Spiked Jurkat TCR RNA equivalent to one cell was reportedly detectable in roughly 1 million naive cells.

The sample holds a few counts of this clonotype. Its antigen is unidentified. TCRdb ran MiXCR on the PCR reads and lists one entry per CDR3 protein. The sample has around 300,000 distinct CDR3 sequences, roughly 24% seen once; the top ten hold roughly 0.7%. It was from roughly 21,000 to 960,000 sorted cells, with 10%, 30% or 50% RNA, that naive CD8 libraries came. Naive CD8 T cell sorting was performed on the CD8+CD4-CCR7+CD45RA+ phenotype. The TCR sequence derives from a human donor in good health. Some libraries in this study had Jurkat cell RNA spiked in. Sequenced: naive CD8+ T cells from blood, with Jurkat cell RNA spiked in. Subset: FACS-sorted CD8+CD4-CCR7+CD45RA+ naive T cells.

CDR3 sequence reads: CASGWTPLADTQYF. CDR3 coding DNA: TGTGCCAGCGGATGGACCCCTTTGGCAGATACGCAGTATTTT. The chain has TRBV5-3 and TRBJ2-3; D is unclear. TRBV5-3 is reported as an ORF; its role is uncertain. Trimming cost V 8 bases and J 4 bases, with 17 bases left between them. The CDR3 spans 14 residues.